Sequencing of this T cell receptor (beta chain) was carried out in a study of blood T cell repertoires in COVID-19. Turning to the study itself: Spain, Italy and the United States supplied samples that represented acute and convalescent COVID-19. The cDNA or gDNA used as material had been derived from T cells, B-cell-depleted T cells, or PBMCs.

The CDR3 has 15 residues. Per the germline V gene, CDR1 is SQVTM and CDR2 is ANQGSEA. The V end was cut by 4 bases, the J end by 3 bases, with 16 bases between. Original handling: Amplification with reference gene primers provided the estimates of nucleated cell counts. TCRdb's table, derived via immunoSEQ multiplex PCR, lists solely in-frame clones and lacks some. D and trimming were read from the DNA, whereas the V and J calls and clone size are those reported in that table. The sample lists 300,000 or so clones, 88% seen once, with 5.5% to 8.5% in the top ten. Sequencing used peripheral blood. This clonotype was sampled from a woman in her thirties who had recovered from COVID-19. The chain uses TRBV29-1 and TRBJ2-4, with D perhaps matching TRBD1 (6 bases). CDR3: CSVARAGEFKNIQYF. CDR3 DNA sequence: TGCAGCGTTGCGAGGGCAGGGGAGTTCAAAAACATTCAGTACTTC.